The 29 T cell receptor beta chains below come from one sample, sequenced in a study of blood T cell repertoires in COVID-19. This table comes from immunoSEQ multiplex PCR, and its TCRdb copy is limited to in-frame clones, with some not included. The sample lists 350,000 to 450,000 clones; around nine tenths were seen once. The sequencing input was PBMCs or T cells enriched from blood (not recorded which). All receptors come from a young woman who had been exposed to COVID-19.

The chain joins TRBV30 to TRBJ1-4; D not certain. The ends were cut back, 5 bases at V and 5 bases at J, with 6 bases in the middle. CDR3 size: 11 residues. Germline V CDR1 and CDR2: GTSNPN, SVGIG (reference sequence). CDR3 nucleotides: TGTGCCTGGGATTTAAATGAAAAACTGTTTTTT. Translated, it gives CAWDLNEKLFF.

CDR3 protein: CASSPQTGNTEAFF. As DNA, the CDR3 is TGTGCCAGCAGTCCTCAGACAGGCAACACTGAAGCTTTCTTT. This sequence joins TRBV7-9 and TRBJ1-1, with D possibly TRBD1 on 6 matching bases. CDR1 is SEHNR, CDR2 FQNEAQ, per germline (reference sequence). The V end was cut by 6 bases, the J end by 2 bases, with 13 bases between. This CDR3 has 14 residues.

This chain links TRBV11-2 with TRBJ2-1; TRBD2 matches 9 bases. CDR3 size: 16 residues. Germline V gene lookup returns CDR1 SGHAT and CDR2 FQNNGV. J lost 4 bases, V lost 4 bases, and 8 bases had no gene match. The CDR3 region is CASSSTTSGRYNEQFF. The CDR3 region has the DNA TGTGCCAGCAGCTCCACGACTAGCGGAAGGTACAATGAGCAGTTCTTC.

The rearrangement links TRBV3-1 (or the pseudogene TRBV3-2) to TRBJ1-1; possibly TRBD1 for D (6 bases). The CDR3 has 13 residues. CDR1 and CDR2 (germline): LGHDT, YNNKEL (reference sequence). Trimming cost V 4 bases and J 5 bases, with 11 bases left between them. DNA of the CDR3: TGTGCCAGCAGCCCATTAACAGGGACTGAAGCTTTCTTT. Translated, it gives CASSPLTGTEAFF.

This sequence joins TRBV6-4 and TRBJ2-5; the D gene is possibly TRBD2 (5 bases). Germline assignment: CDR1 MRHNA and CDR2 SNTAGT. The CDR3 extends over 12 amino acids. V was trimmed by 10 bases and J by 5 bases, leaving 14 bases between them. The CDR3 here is CAIRASGETQYF. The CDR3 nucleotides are TGTGCCATCCGGGCCTCGGGGGAGACCCAGTACTTC.

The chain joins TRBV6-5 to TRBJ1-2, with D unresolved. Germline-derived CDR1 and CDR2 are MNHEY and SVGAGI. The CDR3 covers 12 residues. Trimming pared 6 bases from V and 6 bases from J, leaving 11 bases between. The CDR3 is CASSHYGDGYTF. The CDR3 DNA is TGTGCCAGCAGCCACTACGGGGATGGCTACACCTTC.

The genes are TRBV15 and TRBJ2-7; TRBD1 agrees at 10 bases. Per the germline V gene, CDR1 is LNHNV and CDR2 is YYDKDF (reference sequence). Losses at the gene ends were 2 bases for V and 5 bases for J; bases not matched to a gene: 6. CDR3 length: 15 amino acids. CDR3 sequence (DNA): TGTGCCACCAGCAGATGGACAGGGGGAAGCGACGAGCAGTACTTC. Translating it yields CATSRWTGGSDEQYF.

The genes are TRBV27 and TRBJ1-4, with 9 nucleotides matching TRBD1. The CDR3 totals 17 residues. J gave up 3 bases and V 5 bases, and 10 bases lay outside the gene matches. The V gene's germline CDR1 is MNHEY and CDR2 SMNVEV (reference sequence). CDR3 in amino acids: CASSAGTGPGANEKLFF. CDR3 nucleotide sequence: TGTGCCAGCAGTGCGGGGACAGGGCCGGGGGCTAATGAAAAACTGTTTTTT.

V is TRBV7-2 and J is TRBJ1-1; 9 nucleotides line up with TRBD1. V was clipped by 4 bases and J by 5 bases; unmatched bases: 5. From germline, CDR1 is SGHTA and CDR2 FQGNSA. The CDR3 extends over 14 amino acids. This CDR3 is CASSWRDRVTEAFF. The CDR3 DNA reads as TGTGCCAGCAGCTGGAGGGACAGGGTGACTGAAGCTTTCTTT.

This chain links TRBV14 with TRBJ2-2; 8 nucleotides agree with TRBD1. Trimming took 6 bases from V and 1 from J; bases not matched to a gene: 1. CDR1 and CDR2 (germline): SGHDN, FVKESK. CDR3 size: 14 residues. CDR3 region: CASRGTGNTGELFF. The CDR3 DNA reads TGTGCCAGCAGGGGGACAGGGAACACCGGGGAGCTGTTTTTT.

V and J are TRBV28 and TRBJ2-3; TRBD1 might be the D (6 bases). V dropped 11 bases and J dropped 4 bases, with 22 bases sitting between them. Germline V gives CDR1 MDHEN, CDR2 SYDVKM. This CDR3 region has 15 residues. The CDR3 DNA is TGTGCCGCACGAAACCAGGGGCTTGAAGCAGATACGCAGTATTTT. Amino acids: CAARNQGLEADTQYF.

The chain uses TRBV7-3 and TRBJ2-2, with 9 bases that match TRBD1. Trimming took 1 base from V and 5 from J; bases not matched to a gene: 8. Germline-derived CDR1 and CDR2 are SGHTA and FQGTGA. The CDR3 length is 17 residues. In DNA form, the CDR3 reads TGTGCCAGCAGCTTAAATATGGGACAGGGTGTGACCGGGGAGCTGTTTTTT. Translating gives CASSLNMGQGVTGELFF. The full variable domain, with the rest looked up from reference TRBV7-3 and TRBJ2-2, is GAGVSQTPSNKVTEKGKYVELRCDPISGHTALYWYRQSLGQGPEFLIYFQGTGAADDSGLPNDRFFAVRPEGSVSTLKIQRTERGDSAVYLCASSLNMGQGVTGELFFGEGSRLTVL.

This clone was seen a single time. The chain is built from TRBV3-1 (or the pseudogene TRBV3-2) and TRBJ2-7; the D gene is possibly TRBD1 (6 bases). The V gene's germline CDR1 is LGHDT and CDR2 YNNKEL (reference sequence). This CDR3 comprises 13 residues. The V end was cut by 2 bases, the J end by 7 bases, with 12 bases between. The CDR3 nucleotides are TGTGCCAGCAGCCAAAGGACAGCGTGGGAGCAGTACTTC. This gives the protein CASSQRTAWEQYF.

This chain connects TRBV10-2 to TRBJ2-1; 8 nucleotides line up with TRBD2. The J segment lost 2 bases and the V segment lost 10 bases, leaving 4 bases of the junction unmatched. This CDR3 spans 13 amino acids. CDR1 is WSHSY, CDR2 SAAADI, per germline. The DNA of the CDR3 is TGCGCCACCGGAGCGGGAGCCTACAATGAGCAGTTCTTC. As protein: CATGAGAYNEQFF.

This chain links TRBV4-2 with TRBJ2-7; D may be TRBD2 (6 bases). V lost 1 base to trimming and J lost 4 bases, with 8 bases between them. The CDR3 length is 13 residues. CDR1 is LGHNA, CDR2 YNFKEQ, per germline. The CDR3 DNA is TGTGCCAGCAGCCAAGGACTAGTTTACGAGCAGTACTTC. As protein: CASSQGLVYEQYF.

The CDR3 nucleotides read TGTGCCAGCAGCCCACCGGGCGGGTCAGCCAAAAACATTCAGTACTTC. The encoded protein is CASSPPGGSAKNIQYF. V usage is TRBV3-1 (or the pseudogene TRBV3-2) and J usage is TRBJ2-4; D is possibly TRBD2 (5 bases). The germline V gene encodes CDR1 LGHDT and CDR2 YNNKEL (reference sequence). Trimming left V 4 bases short and J 0 bases short, with 13 bases between. CDR3 length equals 16 residues.

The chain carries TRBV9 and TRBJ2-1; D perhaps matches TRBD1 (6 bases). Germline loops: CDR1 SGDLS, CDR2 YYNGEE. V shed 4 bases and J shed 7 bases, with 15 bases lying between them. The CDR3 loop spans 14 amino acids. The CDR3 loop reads CASSPHRVSNEQFF. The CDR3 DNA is TGTGCCAGCAGCCCCCACAGGGTTTCGAATGAGCAGTTCTTC.

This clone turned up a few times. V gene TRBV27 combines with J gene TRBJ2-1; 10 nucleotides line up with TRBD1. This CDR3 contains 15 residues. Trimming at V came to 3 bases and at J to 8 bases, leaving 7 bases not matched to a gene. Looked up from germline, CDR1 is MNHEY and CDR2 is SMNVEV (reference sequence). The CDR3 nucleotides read TGTGCCAGCAGTTTCGGGACAGGGGAATTGGATGAGCAGTTCTTC. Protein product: CASSFGTGELDEQFF.

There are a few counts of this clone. Written as DNA, the CDR3 is TGTGCCACCTCCTCGCCGGGAGGCGGCTACGAGCAGTACTTC. It specifies CATSSPGGGYEQYF. The V gene is TRBV2, the J gene TRBJ2-7; 7 positions agree with TRBD2. V trimming: 10 bases; J trimming: 3 bases; junction bases outside the gene matches: 12. Germline CDR1 and CDR2: SNHLY and FYNNEI. This CDR3 has 14 amino acids.

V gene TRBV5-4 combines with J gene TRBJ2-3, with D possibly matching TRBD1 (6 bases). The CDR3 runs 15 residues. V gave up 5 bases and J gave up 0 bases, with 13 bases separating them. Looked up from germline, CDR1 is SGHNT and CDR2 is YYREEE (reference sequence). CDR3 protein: CASRLTGGSTDTQYF. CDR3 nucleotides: TGTGCCAGCAGGTTGACAGGTGGAAGCACAGATACGCAGTATTTT.

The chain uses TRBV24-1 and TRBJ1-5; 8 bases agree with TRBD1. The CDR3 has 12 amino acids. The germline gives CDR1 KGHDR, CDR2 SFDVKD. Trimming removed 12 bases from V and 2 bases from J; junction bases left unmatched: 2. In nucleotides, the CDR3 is TGTGCCGCACAGGGGGGCAATCAGCCCCAGCATTTT. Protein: CAAQGGNQPQHF.

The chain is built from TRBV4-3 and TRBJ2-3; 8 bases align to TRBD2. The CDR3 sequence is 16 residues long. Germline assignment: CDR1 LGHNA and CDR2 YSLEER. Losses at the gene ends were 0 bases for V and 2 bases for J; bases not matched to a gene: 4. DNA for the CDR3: TGCGCCAGCAGCCAAGAGGGGCGGGGGGCCACAGATACGCAGTATTTT. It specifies CASSQEGRGATDTQYF.

For the CDR3, the DNA is TGTGCCAGCGTGGAGAGGGCGGTAGATACGCAGTATTTT. Its translation: CASVERAVDTQYF. The chain combines TRBV7-9 with TRBJ2-3; a possible D gene is TRBD2 (5 bases). V was cut by 8 bases and J by 5 bases, with 14 bases left in between. Germline V CDR1 and CDR2: SEHNR, FQNEAQ (reference sequence). This CDR3 contains 13 residues.

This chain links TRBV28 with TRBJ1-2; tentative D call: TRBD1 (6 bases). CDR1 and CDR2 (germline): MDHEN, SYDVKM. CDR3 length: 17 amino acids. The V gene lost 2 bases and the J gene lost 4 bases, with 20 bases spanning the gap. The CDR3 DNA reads TGTGCCAGCAGTTTAGGCGTTGTAGGGGGGGCGCGCTATGGCTACACCTTC. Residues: CASSLGVVGGARYGYTF.

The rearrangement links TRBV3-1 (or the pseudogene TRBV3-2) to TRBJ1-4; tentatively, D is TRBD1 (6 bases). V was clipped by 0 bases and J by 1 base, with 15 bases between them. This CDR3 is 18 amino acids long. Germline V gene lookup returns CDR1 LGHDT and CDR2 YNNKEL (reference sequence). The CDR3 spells CASSQEGGRGQTNEKLFF. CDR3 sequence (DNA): TGTGCCAGCAGCCAAGAGGGCGGCAGGGGACAAACTAATGAAAAACTGTTTTTT.

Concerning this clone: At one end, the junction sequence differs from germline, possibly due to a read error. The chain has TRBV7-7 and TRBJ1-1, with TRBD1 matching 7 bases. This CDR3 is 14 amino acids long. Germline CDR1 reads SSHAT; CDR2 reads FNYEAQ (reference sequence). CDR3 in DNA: TGTGCTAGCAGCCCGGGGACAGCGAACACTGAAGCTTTCTTT. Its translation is CASSPGTANTEAFF.

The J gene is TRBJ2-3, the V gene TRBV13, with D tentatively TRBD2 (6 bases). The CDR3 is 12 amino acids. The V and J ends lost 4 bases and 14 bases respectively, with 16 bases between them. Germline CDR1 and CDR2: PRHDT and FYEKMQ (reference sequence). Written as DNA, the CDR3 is TGTGCCAGCAGCTCCGGCGGGATACGTCCGTATTTT. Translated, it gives CASSSGGIRPYF.

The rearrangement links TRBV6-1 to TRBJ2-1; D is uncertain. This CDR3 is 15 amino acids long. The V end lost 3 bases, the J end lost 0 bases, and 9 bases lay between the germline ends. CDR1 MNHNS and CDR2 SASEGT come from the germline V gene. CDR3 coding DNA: TGTGCCAGCAGTGAGAACCGAGTCTCCTACAATGAGCAGTTCTTC. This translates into CASSENRVSYNEQFF.

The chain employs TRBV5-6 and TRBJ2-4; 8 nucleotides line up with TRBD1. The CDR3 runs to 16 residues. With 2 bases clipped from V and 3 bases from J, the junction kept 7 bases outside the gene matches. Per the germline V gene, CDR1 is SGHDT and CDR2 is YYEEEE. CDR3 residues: CASSFDRGGFKNIQYF. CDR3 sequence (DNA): TGTGCCAGCAGCTTTGACAGGGGAGGTTTCAAAAACATTCAGTACTTC.